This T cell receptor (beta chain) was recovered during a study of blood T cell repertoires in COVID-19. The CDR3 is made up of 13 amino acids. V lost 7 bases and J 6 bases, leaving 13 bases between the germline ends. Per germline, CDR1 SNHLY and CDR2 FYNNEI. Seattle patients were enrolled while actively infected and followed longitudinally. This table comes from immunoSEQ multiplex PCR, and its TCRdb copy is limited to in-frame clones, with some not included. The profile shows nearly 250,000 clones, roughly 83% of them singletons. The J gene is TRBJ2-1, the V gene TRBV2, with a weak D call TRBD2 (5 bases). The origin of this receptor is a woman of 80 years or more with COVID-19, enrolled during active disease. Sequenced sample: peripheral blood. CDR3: CASKEPAGNEQFF. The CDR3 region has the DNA TGTGCCAGCAAGGAGCCCGCGGGCAATGAGCAGTTCTTC.